This T cell receptor (beta chain) originates from a study of Ad26.COV2.S vaccination and SARS-CoV-2 variants. Study-level background: Dosing was one shot or two shots 56 days apart.

This CDR3 contains 13 residues. Germline lookup yields CDR1 GTSNPN and CDR2 SVGIG (reference sequence). Trimming stripped 3 bases from V and 3 bases from J, with 9 bases between. Treatment defined: around 19 received Ad26.COV2.S at low or high dose, single or two shots; 5 received placebo; per-sample allocation not given. On day 63 after the first injection, vaccine and placebo recipients gave samples. In this sample, this clone turned up a few times. Clones were sequenced by immunoSEQ multiplex PCR, and TCRdb holds only the in-frame ones, with some missing. The repertoire holds about 480,000 clones, with 87% as singletons.

The origin of this receptor is a person between 18 and 65 years old who received the Ad26.COV2.S COVID-19 vaccine or a placebo. This chain uses TRBV30 with TRBJ1-3, with a weak D call TRBD1 (5 bases). The specimen comprised peripheral blood, sampled in a trial of Ad26.COV2.S vaccine versus placebo. The DNA for the CDR3 is TGTGCCTGGAGGGCCGGGGGTGGAAACACCATATATTTT. Encoded protein: CAWRAGGGNTIYF.